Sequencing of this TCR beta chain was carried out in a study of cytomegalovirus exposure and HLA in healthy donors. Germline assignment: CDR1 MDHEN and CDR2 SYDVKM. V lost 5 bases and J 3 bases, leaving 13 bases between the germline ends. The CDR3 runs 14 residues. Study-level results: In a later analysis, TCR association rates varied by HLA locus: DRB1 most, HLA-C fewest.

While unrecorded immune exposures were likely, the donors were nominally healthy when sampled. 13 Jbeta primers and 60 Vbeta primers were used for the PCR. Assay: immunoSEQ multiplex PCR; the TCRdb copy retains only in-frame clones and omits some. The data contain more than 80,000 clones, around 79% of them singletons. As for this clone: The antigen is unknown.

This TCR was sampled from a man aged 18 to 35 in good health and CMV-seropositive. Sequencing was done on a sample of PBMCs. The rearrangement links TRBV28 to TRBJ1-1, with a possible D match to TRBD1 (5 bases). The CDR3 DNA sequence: TGTGCCAGCAGTGTTCGGGGGAGGGACACTGAAGCTTTCTTT. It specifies CASSVRGRDTEAFF. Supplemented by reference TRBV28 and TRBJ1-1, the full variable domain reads DVKVTQSSRYLVKRTGEKVFLECVQDMDHENMFWYRQDPGLGLRLIYFSYDVKMKEKGDIPEGYSVSREKKERFSLILESASTNQTSMYLCASSVRGRDTEAFFGQGTRLTVV.